A selection of T cell receptor beta chains follows, all from one sample in a study of CD8+CD57+ T cells in acquired aplastic anemia. MiXCR, run by TCRdb on the reads, gives a single entry per CDR3 protein. This sample has approximately 250,000 distinct CDR3 sequences, with around 82% found just once. The sequencing sample was made of sorted CD4+, CD8+, or CD8+CD57+ T cells (not recorded which) from PBMCs. The receptors were gathered from a human donor with aplastic anemia. Each CDR3 is given with its conserved first and last residue. A D gene is named only where the DNA matches it firmly. Clone size is given for some rows only: seen once, a few or many times, or a class if the clone is expanded.

d_call	clone_size	v_call	j_call	cdr3_aa
NA	NA	TRBV2	TRBJ2-1	CASSSGAYNAQFF
NA	NA	TRBV9	TRBJ2-3	CTSEDGGTVTQYF
NA	NA	TRBV5-5	TRBJ2-1	CASSFGRASTYNEQFF
TRBD1	NA	TRBV7-2	TRBJ2-7	CASSLQGASSYEQYF
TRBD2	NA	TRBV20-1	TRBJ2-1	CSATTSGGESEQFF
NA	NA	TRBV7-9	TRBJ1-6	CASSFHISGGSDKEGTYNSPLHF
NA	NA	TRBV9	TRBJ1-6	CASSVGSDTQNFRLHF
NA	NA	TRBV12-3/TRBV12-4	TRBJ1-2	CASSSGRSGYTF
NA	NA	TRBV7-4	TRBJ2-4	CASGGAGIIPDF
NA	once	TRBV9	TRBJ1-1	CASSVGGPGTHYAFF
NA	many	TRBV11-1	TRBJ1-1	CASSHVSYTEAFF
TRBD1	NA	TRBV7-2	TRBJ1-4	CASSLIDRGKGETLFF
NA	NA	TRBV7-8	TRBJ1-5	CASSLAQSNDTQHF
TRBD1	NA	TRBV7-8	TRBJ2-7	CASSLAGQGRYEQYF
NA	NA	TRBV30	TRBJ1-6	CAWRANSPLHF
NA	NA	TRBV7-9	TRBJ2-5	CASSMGSDQGTQAF
NA	NA	TRBV27	TRBJ2-3	CASSPPSVRGYNEQYF
NA	NA	TRBV7-8	TRBJ1-5	CASRTTGPATQHF
NA	few	TRBV15	TRBJ2-3	CATSVRGLPDKQYF
TRBD1	few	TRBV10-2	TRBJ2-1	CATRLSLGQFYNEQFF
NA	NA	TRBV20-1	TRBJ2-1	CSASSWGRKKQFF
NA	NA	TRBV7-4	TRBJ1-5	CASSVGITSSKSRHF
TRBD2	NA	TRBV20-1	TRBJ2-3	CSADLAGDTNTQYF
NA	NA	TRBV5-6	TRBJ2-7	CASSHPYNQYF
NA	NA	TRBV7-3	TRBJ2-5	CASSSAPLAGKTQYF
TRBD1	NA	TRBV7-8	TRBJ2-3	CASSVGGQGTAMSYF
NA	NA	TRBV7-8	TRBJ2-7	CASSFVQGTYTQYF
NA	NA	TRBV13	TRBJ2-1	CASSIYLCSVELAAPSYNEQFF
NA	once	TRBV29-1	TRBJ1-1	CSVDVGANTEAFF
NA	NA	TRBV9	TRBJ2-3	CASSVGTAVTETQYF
NA	NA	TRBV24-1	TRBJ2-7	CASRSIGEDYEQYF
NA	NA	TRBV7-8	TRBJ1-1	CASSIAGTPDTEDFF
TRBD1	NA	TRBV7-9	TRBJ2-1	CASSEGTGEETHYQFF
NA	NA	TRBV7-8	TRBJ2-5	CASSLARGPDTKQYF
NA	NA	TRBV9	TRBJ1-2	CASSVDVWMDGYTF
TRBD2	NA	TRBV19	TRBJ2-1	CASSRAGGSYNEQFF
NA	NA	TRBV11-2	TRBJ2-7	CASSCGGGFYEQYF
NA	NA	TRBV7-3	TRBJ2-5	CATSFRRGHETQYF
TRBD2	NA	TRBV15	NA	CATSIGRAGGETQFF
NA	NA	TRBV7-7	TRBJ1-1	CASSLEYGRDEEEFF
NA	NA	TRBV19	TRBJ1-6	CASSIPEGGNSPLHF
NA	NA	TRBV5-6	TRBJ2-1	CASSSSKSSYNEQFF
NA	NA	TRBV9	TRBJ2-1	CASSRDGPSGNTQFF
NA	NA	TRBV7-9	TRBJ1-1	CASSFLAGTTYEHFF
NA	NA	TRBV7-8	TRBJ2-3	CASSFPPDAAALSF
NA	many	TRBV5-1	TRBJ2-1	CASSFGTYNNEQFF
NA	NA	TRBV2	TRBJ1-1	CASRVAVTNKDYF